These T cell receptor beta chains were read from a single sample in a study of cytomegalovirus exposure and HLA in healthy donors. Clones were read by immunoSEQ multiplex PCR, and TCRdb kept only the in-frame ones, dropping some. Of about 180,000 clones in the sample, around 80% were seen once. Source material: PBMCs. The receptor source for this set is a girl aged 10 to 17 in good health and CMV-seropositive. CDR3s include the opening cysteine and the closing phenylalanine or tryptophan. A row's size may be missing; if present it is once, few, many or a size class.

TRBV5-6	15	TRBJ1-5	NA	CASSLTATPYQPQHF
TRBV29-1	16	TRBJ2-5	NA	CSVEFSGTDIQETQYF
TRBV10-3	14	TRBJ2-1	NA	CASQTSGVYNEQFF
TRBV19	13	TRBJ2-1	NA	CATRTEVVNEQFF
TRBV7-3	16	TRBJ2-1	once	CASSSPGSGKINEQFF
TRBV10-3	12	TRBJ1-2	NA	CAISDGGYGYTF
TRBV10-3	19	TRBJ2-3	NA	CAISESPRTSGQYTDTQYF
TRBV5-6	17	NA	NA	CASSSSRLAGNPYEQYF
TRBV10-3	12	TRBJ2-7	NA	CAIRGSSYEQYF
TRBV28	15	TRBJ2-1	NA	CASSSSGGSYNEQFF
TRBV4-1	14	TRBJ2-7	NA	CASSQVSVSYEQYF
TRBV5-1	17	TRBJ1-2	NA	CASSLILQGQSNYGYTF
TRBV15	15	TRBJ2-1	NA	CATSRGTSGRLEQFF
TRBV18	14	TRBJ1-2	once	CASSPSEGGHGYTF
TRBV6-1	18	TRBJ1-2	NA	CASSEILRQGRFSYGYTF
TRBV7-9	19	TRBJ2-3	NA	CASSYTGTGLSRGTDTQYF
TRBV29-1	15	TRBJ2-2	few	CSVAGLAANTGELFF
TRBV19	15	TRBJ1-2	NA	CASSIVWAGDGGYTF
TRBV7-8	16	TRBJ1-5	NA	CASSRPQGTSNQPQHF
TRBV4-1	16	TRBJ2-1	NA	CASSQERTSGSNEQFF
TRBV4-3	13	TRBJ2-5	NA	CASSQGLQETQYF
TRBV7-9	16	TRBJ2-7	once	CASSYSRSLPNTEQYF
TRBV6-5	14	TRBJ2-7	NA	CASSYAGGRYEQYF
TRBV30	14	TRBJ2-1	NA	CAWERTGPYNEQFF
TRBV19	15	TRBJ2-7	NA	CASSIARTGAYEQYF
TRBV10-3	15	TRBJ2-1	few	CAISVVSPIENEQFF
TRBV7-7	15	TRBJ2-5	NA	CASSRGTGVGETQYF
TRBV6-5	13	TRBJ1-2	NA	CASSRQEREGYTF
TRBV5-1	15	TRBJ1-5	NA	CASSLAGVSNQPQHF
TRBV6-6	14	TRBJ1-2	NA	CASSYASGNYGYTF
TRBV4-3	15	TRBJ2-5	few	CASSQAGRMQETQYF
TRBV4-1	16	TRBJ2-7	NA	CASSQTKAGSSYEQYF
TRBV10-2	15	TRBJ2-5	NA	CASSDRIRLQETQYF
TRBV25-1	16	TRBJ2-2	NA	CASSPWGGQGAGELFF
TRBV19	17	TRBJ2-1	once	CASSPEVAGLSYNEQFF
TRBV6-5	16	TRBJ1-4	NA	CASSYSSRGGVEKLFF
TRBV19	14	TRBJ1-2	few	CASREQGTTYGYTF
TRBV5-6	13	TRBJ2-7	NA	CASSFLADYEQYF